What follows are 15 T cell receptor beta chains derived from one specimen sequenced in a study of T cell changes during pregnancy in multiple sclerosis. Clones were read by immunoSEQ multiplex PCR, and TCRdb kept only the in-frame ones, dropping some. Found here are about 80,000 clones, roughly 94% of them singletons; the top ten hold about 2.8%. Source: peripheral blood, taken before pregnancy. These receptors were obtained from a female donor with multiple sclerosis, enrolled in a pregnancy study.

V usage is TRBV5-4 and J usage is TRBJ2-7; TRBD2 agrees at 8 bases. Germline V gene lookup returns CDR1 SGHNT and CDR2 YYREEE (reference sequence). This CDR3 spans 13 amino acids. Trimming at V came to 3 bases and at J to 3 bases, leaving 2 bases not matched to a gene. CDR3 in amino acids: CASSSREGYEQYF. DNA of the CDR3: TGTGCCAGCAGCTCCCGGGAGGGCTACGAGCAGTACTTC.

This clone was detected a few times. The gene calls are TRBV19 and TRBJ2-2, with 12 bases aligning to TRBD2. The V gene end was trimmed by 4 bases and the J gene end by 2 bases; junction bases not matched to a gene: 8. Per germline, CDR1 LNHDA and CDR2 SQIVND (reference sequence). CDR3 size: 18 residues. CDR3 in DNA: TGTGCCAGTAGTACGTCGGGACTAGCGGGCGTAAACACCGGGGAGCTGTTTTTT. Amino acid sequence: CASSTSGLAGVNTGELFF. Variable domain in full (rest from reference TRBV19 and TRBJ2-2): DGGITQSPKYLFRKEGQNVTLSCEQNLNHDAMYWYRQDPGQGLRLIYYSQIVNDFQKGDIAEGYSVSREKKESFPLTVTSAQKNPTAFYLCASSTSGLAGVNTGELFFGEGSRLTVL.

This clone was counted between two and nine times. The V and J genes are TRBV9 and TRBJ1-1; a possible D gene is TRBD1 (5 bases). Trimming removed 3 bases at V and 4 bases at J, with 16 bases between. This CDR3 comprises 15 residues. Germline loops: CDR1 SGDLS, CDR2 YYNGEE. CDR3 sequence: CASSEQGFSATEAFF. CDR3 in DNA: TGTGCCAGCAGCGAGCAGGGTTTTTCTGCCACTGAAGCTTTCTTT.

This clone was picked up one time. The V and J genes are TRBV29-1 and TRBJ2-1; unclear D gene. The V gene's germline CDR1 is SQVTM and CDR2 ANQGSEA. Between the trimmed V and J ends, which lost 3 bases and 6 bases, there was a span of 9 bases. CDR3 length equals 12 residues. The CDR3 DNA is TGCAGCGTTGATCCTAGGTCCAATGAGCAGTTCTTC. Translating it yields CSVDPRSNEQFF.

The chain uses TRBV6-5 and TRBJ2-3, with D unresolved. V was trimmed by 5 bases and J by 1 base, leaving 10 bases between them. CDR3 length equals 14 residues. Germline CDR1 MNHEY, CDR2 SVGAGI. Here the CDR3 DNA reads TGTGCCAGCAGTCCCGTCCGGGGCACAGATACGCAGTATTTT. Its translation is CASSPVRGTDTQYF.

The rearrangement joins TRBV5-6 to TRBJ2-1; 11 bases align to TRBD2. The CDR3 spans 15 residues. V was pared by 4 bases and J by 9 bases, with 9 bases of the junction left unmatched. Germline V lookup: CDR1 SGHDT, CDR2 YYEEEE. In DNA, the CDR3 is TGTGCCAGCAGCCTCTTAGCGGGAGGGCCGGGTGAGCAGTTCTTC. This codes for CASSLLAGGPGEQFF.

This clone has just one count. This chain links TRBV28 with TRBJ2-5; TRBD1 might be the D (5 bases). V was clipped by 8 bases and J by 5 bases, with 15 bases between them. The CDR3 is 13 residues long. The germline V gene has CDR1 MDHEN and CDR2 SYDVKM. The CDR3 sequence: CASSEGVGETQYF. CDR3 bases: TGTGCCAGCTCGGAAGGGGTGGGCGAGACCCAGTACTTC.

This chain joins TRBV9 and TRBJ2-7; 9 bases line up with TRBD2. Germline V gene data show CDR1 as SGDLS and CDR2 as YYNGEE. Trimming at V came to 0 bases and at J to 7 bases, leaving 5 bases not matched to a gene. The CDR3 totals 14 residues. Written as DNA, the CDR3 is TGTGCCAGCAGCGTAGTGCGGGAGGGCCGAGAGCAGTACTTC. Translation: CASSVVREGREQYF.

V and J are TRBV7-3 and TRBJ2-4; no clear D gene. Trimming shortened V by 1 base and J by 0 bases, and 7 bases separated the two germline ends. Germline lookup yields CDR1 SGHTA and CDR2 FQGTGA. The CDR3 spans 15 residues. In nucleotides, the CDR3 is TGTGCCAGCAGCTTAAGTCCGTTAGCCAAAAACATTCAGTACTTC. The encoded protein is CASSLSPLAKNIQYF.

This clone was counted between two and nine times. This chain connects TRBV5-1 to TRBJ1-1; unclear D gene. In germline, CDR1 is SGHRS, CDR2 YFSETQ. The CDR3 is made up of 13 amino acids. V was cut by 3 bases and J by 10 bases, with 16 bases left in between. CDR3 loop: CASSSDLKSGAFF. In nucleotides, the CDR3 is TGCGCCAGCAGCTCCGATCTTAAGTCGGGAGCTTTCTTT.

This chain uses TRBV15 with TRBJ2-7; D unresolved. V was shortened by 0 bases and J by 4 bases, with 7 bases between the two germline ends. The CDR3 covers 13 residues. Germline V CDR1 and CDR2: LNHNV, YYDKDF (reference sequence). CDR3 loop: CATSRDAQYEQYF. CDR3 DNA: TGTGCCACCAGCAGAGATGCACAGTACGAGCAGTACTTC.

In this sample, this clone turned up once. This chain joins TRBV5-5 and TRBJ2-7; TRBD2 matches at 7 bases. J gave up 2 bases and V 0 bases, and 2 bases lay outside the gene matches. The CDR3 is made up of 14 amino acids. Germline V CDR1 and CDR2: SGHKS, YYEKEE (reference sequence). The DNA of the CDR3 is TGTGCCAGCAGCTTGGCAGCGGGACCCTACGAGCAGTACTTC. Its translation: CASSLAAGPYEQYF. Full variable domain (rest looked up from reference TRBV5-5 and TRBJ2-7): DAGVTQSPTHLIKTRGQQVTLRCSPISGHKSVSWYQQVLGQGPQFIFQYYEKEERGRGNFPDRFSARQFPNYSSELNVNALLLGDSALYLCASSLAAGPYEQYFGPGTRLTVT.

The chain links TRBV6-1 to TRBJ2-1; 10 bases agree with TRBD2. The length of the CDR3 is 19 residues. The V gene end was trimmed by 3 bases and the J gene end by 8 bases; junction bases not matched to a gene: 19. Germline V CDR1 and CDR2: MNHNS, SASEGT. The DNA for the CDR3 is TGTGCCAGCAGTGACAGGGCTCTAGGCCTAGCGGGAGCGGGGGATGAGCAGTTCTTC. It codes for CASSDRALGLAGAGDEQFF.

The rearrangement links TRBV19 to TRBJ2-6; the D gene is possibly TRBD2 (7 bases). This CDR3 is 16 amino acids long. V was cut by 6 bases and J by 3 bases, with 15 bases left in between. Looked up from germline, CDR1 is LNHDA and CDR2 is SQIVND (reference sequence). CDR3 loop: CASREGGTFGANVLTF. The CDR3 region has the DNA TGTGCCAGTAGAGAGGGAGGGACATTTGGGGCCAACGTCCTGACTTTC. The entire variable domain, with the rest obtained from reference TRBV19 and TRBJ2-6, is as follows: DGGITQSPKYLFRKEGQNVTLSCEQNLNHDAMYWYRQDPGQGLRLIYYSQIVNDFQKGDIAEGYSVSREKKESFPLTVTSAQKNPTAFYLCASREGGTFGANVLTFGAGSRLTVL.

The chain employs TRBV5-1 and TRBJ1-2; tentative D call: TRBD1 (6 bases). With 4 bases removed from V and 1 base from J, the gap between germline ends came to 20 bases. CDR1 is SGHRS, CDR2 YFSETQ, per germline. This CDR3 is 17 amino acids long. The CDR3, as DNA: TGCGCCAGCAGCCCCTACCTGGACGGGACATTTAACTATGGCTACACCTTC. Its translation: CASSPYLDGTFNYGYTF.